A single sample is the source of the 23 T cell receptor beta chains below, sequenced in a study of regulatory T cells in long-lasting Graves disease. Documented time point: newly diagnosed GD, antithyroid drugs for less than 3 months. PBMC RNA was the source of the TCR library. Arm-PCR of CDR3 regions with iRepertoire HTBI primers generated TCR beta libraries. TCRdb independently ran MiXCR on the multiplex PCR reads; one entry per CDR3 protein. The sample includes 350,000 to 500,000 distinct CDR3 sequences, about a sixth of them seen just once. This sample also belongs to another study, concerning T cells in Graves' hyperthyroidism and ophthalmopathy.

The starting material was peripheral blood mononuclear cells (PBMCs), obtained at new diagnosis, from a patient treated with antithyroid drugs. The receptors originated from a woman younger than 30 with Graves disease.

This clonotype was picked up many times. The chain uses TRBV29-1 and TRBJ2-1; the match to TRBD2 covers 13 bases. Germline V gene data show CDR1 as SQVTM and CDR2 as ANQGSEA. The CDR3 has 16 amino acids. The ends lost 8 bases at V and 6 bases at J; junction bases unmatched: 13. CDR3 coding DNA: TGCAGCACCGACCCGTCCGGGACTAGCGGGGTCAATGAGCAGTTCTTC. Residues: CSTDPSGTSGVNEQFF.

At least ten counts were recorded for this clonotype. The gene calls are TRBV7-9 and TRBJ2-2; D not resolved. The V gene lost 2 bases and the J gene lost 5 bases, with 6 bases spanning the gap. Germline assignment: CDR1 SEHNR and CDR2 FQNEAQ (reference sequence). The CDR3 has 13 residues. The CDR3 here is CASSLSATGELFF. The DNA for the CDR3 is TGTGCCAGCAGCTTATCAGCGACCGGGGAGCTGTTTTTT.

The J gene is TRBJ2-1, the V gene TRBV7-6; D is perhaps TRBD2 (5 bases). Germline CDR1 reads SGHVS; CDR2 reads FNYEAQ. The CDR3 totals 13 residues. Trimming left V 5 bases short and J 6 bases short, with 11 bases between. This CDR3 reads CASSHFTSNEQFF. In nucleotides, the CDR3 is TGTGCCAGCAGCCACTTCACTAGCAATGAGCAGTTCTTC.

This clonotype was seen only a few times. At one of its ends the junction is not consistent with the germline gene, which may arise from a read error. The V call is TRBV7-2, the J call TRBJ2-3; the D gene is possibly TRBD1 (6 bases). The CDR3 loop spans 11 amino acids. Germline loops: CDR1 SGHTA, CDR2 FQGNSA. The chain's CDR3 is CASSFGEKGDF. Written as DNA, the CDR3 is TGTGCCAGCAGCTTTGGGGAGAAGGGGGATTTT. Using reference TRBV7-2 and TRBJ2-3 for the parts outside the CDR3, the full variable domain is GAGVSQSPSNKVTEKGKDVELRCDPISGHTALYWYRQSLGQGLEFLIYFQGNSAPDKSGLPSDRFSAERTGGSVSTLTIQRTQQEDSAVYLCASSFGEKGDFGPGTRLTVL.

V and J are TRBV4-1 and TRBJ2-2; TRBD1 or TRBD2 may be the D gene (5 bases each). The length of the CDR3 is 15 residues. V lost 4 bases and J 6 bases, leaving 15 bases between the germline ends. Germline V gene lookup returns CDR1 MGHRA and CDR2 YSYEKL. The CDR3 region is CASSRGAGAAGELFF. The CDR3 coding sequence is TGCGCCAGCAGCCGAGGGGCCGGGGCGGCCGGGGAGCTGTTTTTT.

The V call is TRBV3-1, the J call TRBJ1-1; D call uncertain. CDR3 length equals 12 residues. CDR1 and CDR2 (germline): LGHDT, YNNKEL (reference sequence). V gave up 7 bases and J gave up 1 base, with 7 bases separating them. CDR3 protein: CASTRQNTEAFF. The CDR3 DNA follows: TGTGCCAGCACTAGACAGAACACTGAAGCTTTCTTT.

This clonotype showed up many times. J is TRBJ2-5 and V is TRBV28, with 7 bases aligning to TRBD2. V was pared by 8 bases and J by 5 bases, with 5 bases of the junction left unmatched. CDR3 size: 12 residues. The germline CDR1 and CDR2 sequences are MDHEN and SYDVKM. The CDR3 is CASGAGRETQYF. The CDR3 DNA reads TGTGCCAGCGGGGCCGGGAGGGAGACCCAGTACTTC.

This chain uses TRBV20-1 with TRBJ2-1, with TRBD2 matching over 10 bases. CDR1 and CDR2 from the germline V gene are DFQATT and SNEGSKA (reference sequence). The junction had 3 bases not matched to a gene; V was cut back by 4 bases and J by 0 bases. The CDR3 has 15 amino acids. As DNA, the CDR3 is TGCAGTGCTACCCTAGCGGGAGTCTCCTACAATGAGCAGTTCTTC. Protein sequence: CSATLAGVSYNEQFF.

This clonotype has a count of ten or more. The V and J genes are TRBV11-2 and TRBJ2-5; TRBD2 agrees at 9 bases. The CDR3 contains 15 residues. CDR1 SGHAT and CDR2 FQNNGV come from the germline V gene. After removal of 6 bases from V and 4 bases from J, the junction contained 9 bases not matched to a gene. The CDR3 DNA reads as TGTGCCAGCAGTACCGTAGCGGGAGAGGGAGAGACCCAGTACTTC. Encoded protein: CASSTVAGEGETQYF.

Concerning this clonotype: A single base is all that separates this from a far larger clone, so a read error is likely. The CDR3 coding sequence is TGTGCCAGCAGCTTTATTGCGGGAGGATCCTACAATGAGCAGCTCTTC. It is translated as CASSFIAGGSYNEQLF. The J gene is TRBJ2-1, the V gene TRBV7-8; TRBD2 matches at 8 bases. The CDR3 is 16 residues long. The germline gives CDR1 SGHVS, CDR2 FQNEAQ.

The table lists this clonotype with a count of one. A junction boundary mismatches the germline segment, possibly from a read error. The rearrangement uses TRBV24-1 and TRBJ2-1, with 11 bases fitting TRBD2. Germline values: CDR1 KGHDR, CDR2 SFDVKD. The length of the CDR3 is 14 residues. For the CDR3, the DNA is TGTGCCACCAGTGAACCCGATAGCGGGAGGGGCCTGATCTTC. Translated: CATSEPDSGRGLIF.

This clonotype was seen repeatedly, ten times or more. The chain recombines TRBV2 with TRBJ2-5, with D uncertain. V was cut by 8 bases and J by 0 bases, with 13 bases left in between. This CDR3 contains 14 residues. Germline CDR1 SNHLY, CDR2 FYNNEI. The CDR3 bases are TGTGCCAGCCGCGCAGCTACGTACCAAGAGACCCAGTACTTC. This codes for CASRAATYQETQYF.

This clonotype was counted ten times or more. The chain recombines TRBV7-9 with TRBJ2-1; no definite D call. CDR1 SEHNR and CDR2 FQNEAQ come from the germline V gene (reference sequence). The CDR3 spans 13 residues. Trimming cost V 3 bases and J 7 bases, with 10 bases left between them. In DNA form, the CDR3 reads TGTGCCAGCAGCTTGCCCTTGTTAAATGAGCAGTTCTTC. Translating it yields CASSLPLLNEQFF.

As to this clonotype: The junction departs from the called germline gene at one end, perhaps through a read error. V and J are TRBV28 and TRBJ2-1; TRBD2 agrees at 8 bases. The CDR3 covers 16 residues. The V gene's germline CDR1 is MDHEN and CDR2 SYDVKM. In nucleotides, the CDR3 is TGTGCCACCAGTGACGGGATTACGGGAGGGGGTCATGAGCAGTTCTTC. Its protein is CATSDGITGGGHEQFF.

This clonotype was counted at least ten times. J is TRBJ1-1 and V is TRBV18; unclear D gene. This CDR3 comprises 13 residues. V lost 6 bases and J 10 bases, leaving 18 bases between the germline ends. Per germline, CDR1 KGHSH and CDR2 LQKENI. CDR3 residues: CASSPSQVWGAFF. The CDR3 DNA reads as TGTGCCAGCTCCCCGAGCCAGGTATGGGGAGCTTTCTTT.

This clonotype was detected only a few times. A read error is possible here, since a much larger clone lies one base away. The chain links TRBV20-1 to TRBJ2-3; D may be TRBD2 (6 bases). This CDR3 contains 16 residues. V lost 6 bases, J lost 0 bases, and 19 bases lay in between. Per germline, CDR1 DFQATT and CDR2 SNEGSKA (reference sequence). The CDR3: CSAGQVSGTSTDTQYF. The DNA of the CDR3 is TGCAGTGCCGGCCAGGTTAGCGGAACTAGCACAGATACGCAGTATTTT.

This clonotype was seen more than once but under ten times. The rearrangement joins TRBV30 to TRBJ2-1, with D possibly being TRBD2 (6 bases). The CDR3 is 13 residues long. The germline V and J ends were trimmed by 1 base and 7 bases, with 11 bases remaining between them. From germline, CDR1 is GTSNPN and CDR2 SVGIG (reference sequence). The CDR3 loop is CAWSGLAANEQFF. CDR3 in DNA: TGTGCCTGGAGTGGATTAGCGGCAAATGAGCAGTTCTTC.

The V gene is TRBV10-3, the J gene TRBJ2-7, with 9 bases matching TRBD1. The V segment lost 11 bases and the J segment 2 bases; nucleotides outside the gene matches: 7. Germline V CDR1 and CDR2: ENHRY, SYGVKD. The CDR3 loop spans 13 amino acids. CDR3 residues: CAVPGQGPYEQYF. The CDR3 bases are TGTGCCGTCCCGGGACAGGGACCCTACGAGCAGTACTTC.

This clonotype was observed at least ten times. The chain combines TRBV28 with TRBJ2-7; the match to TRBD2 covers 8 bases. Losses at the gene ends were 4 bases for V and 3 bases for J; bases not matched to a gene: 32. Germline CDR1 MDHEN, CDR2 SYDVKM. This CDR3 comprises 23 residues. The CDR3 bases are TGTGCCAGCAGTTATGGGGCAGGGACCTTAGCCTTTCCTGTTAGCGGGAACTACTACGAGCAGTACTTC. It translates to CASSYGAGTLAFPVSGNYYEQYF.

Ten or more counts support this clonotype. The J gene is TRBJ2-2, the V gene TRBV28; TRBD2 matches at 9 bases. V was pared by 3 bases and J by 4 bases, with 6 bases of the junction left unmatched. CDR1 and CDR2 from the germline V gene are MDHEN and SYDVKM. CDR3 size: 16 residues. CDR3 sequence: CASSLSSGKITGELFF. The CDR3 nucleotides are TGTGCCAGCAGTTTGTCTAGCGGGAAAATCACCGGGGAGCTGTTTTTT.

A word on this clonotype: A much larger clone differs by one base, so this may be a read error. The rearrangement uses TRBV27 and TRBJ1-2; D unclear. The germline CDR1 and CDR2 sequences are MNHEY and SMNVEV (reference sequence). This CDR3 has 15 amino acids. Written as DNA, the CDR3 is TGTGCCAGCAGTTCTATCCCTCTCGTGACCTATGGCTTCACCTTC. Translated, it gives CASSSIPLVTYGFTF.

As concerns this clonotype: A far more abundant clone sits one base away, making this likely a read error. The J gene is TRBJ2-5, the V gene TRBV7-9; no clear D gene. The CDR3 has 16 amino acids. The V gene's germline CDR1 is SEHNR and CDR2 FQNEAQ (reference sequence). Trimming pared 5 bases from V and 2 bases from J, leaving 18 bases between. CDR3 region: CASSRRIRAAQETQYF. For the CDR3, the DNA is TGTGCCAGCAGCCGCCGTATACGGGCAGCACAAGAGACCCAGTACTTC.

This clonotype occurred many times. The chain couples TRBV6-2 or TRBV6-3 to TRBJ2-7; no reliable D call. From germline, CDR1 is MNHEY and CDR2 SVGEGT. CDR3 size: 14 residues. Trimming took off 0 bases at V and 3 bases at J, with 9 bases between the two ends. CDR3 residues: CASSYSRHLYEQYF. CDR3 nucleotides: TGTGCCAGCAGTTACTCGAGACACCTCTACGAGCAGTACTTC.